This is a list of T cell receptor beta chains from one sample in a study of blood T cell repertoires in COVID-19. Clones were read by immunoSEQ multiplex PCR, and TCRdb kept only the in-frame ones, dropping some. The table includes about 240,000 clones, about 90% detected once. Sequences were obtained from peripheral blood. These receptors were taken from a man aged 55 to 70 who had recovered from COVID-19. The conserved cysteine and the conserved F or W are not part of the CDR3 here. A row's size may be missing; if present it is once, few, many or a size class.

V	size	J	CDR3
TRBV2	-	TRBJ2-3	ASSEDYRVTHGTDTQY
TRBV18	-	TRBJ2-4	ASSPVSGANIQY
TRBV12-5	once	TRBJ1-1	ASLMGGTEAF
TRBV30	-	TRBJ2-4	AWRSVEVAKNIQY
TRBV15	-	TRBJ1-1	ATSRDIGTGILNTEAF
TRBV5-1	-	TRBJ2-1	ASSLGTSGGYEQF
TRBV5-6	once	TRBJ1-3	ASSRDSGNTIY
TRBV5-4	-	TRBJ2-7	ASSYTSEEQY
TRBV5-4	-	TRBJ2-1	ASSENYNEQF
TRBV30	once	TRBJ1-3	AWSVRWGPGNTIY
TRBV20-1	once	TRBJ2-7	SASRTSGWYEQY
TRBV6-6	-	TRBJ1-6	ASGRTVSSYNSPLH
TRBV9	-	TRBJ1-2	ASSINTGNGYT
TRBV6-5	-	TRBJ1-2	ASSRDRGNYGYT
TRBV27	-	TRBJ1-1	ASSLWAGGGGTEAF
TRBV3-1/TRBV3-2	-	TRBJ1-4	ASSQRRRNEKLF
TRBV9	-	TRBJ2-7	ASSDPRGGFYEQY
TRBV11-2	-	TRBJ1-4	ASSLGGEKLF
TRBV10-3	-	TRBJ1-2	ATLRTGGPSGYGYT
TRBV3-1/TRBV3-2	-	TRBJ1-2	ASSGRHDLYGYT
TRBV5-5	-	TRBJ2-7	ASSGTGTGRNEQY
TRBV11-2	-	TRBJ2-2	ASSLVSLRGPTGELF
TRBV7-8	-	TRBJ1-4	ASSPRPGQSDEKLF
TRBV2	once	TRBJ2-5	ASSSGPGETQY
TRBV3-1/TRBV3-2	-	TRBJ1-6	ASSQGDRDNSPLH
TRBV5-6	-	TRBJ2-3	ASSSGTSGFDTQY
TRBV10-3	-	TRBJ2-7	AISESYSPYEQY
TRBV6-2/TRBV6-3	-	TRBJ1-5	ASSLGGVRGLQPQH
TRBV30	-	TRBJ1-3	AWSAQVANTIY
TRBV5-1	-	TRBJ2-3	ASSTGGPTDTQY
TRBV6-6	-	TRBJ1-1	AGGVMNTEAF
TRBV2	-	TRBJ2-3	ASRLPWLTSGPNSTDTQY
TRBV29-1	-	TRBJ1-5	SVASAGQLEPQH
TRBV2	-	TRBJ1-1	ASSERRGGTEAF
TRBV30	-	TRBJ2-7	ATGTYEQY
TRBV2	once	TRBJ1-4	ASSDQTGENEKLF
TRBV5-1	-	TRBJ2-1	ASSAGANYNEQF
TRBV2	-	TRBJ1-2	ASRGPGGGPGYT
TRBV19	-	TRBJ2-5	AAGGTGWETQY
TRBV7-9	-	TRBJ2-5	ASTPPLRGGETQY
TRBV30	-	TRBJ2-3	AWSVLAATDTQY
TRBV11-2	-	TRBJ2-7	ASSPNLATGTYEQY
TRBV19	-	TRBJ1-4	ASSGRTGGSEKLF